This TCR beta chain came from a study of blood T cell repertoires in COVID-19. This CDR3 spans 14 amino acids. V shed 2 bases, J shed 9 bases, and the junction held 5 bases outside the gene matches. Germline V gives CDR1 SGHDN, CDR2 FVKESK. Living in roughly 25 US areas, the participants were between 18 and 89 years of age. The protocol was immunoSEQ multiplex PCR, while the TCRdb copy is restricted to in-frame clones and leaves out a portion. The sample comprises approximately 170,000 clones, about 84% of which are singletons, and 6% rests with the top ten. The sequencing input was PBMCs or T cells enriched from blood (not recorded which). This TCR was sampled from a man aged 35-49 years who had recovered from COVID-19. V gene TRBV14 combines with J gene TRBJ2-1, with 9 bases identical to TRBD1. The chain's CDR3 is CASSQWDRAFEQFF. CDR3 nucleotide sequence: TGTGCCAGCAGCCAATGGGACAGGGCCTTTGAGCAGTTCTTC.